These 29 T cell receptor beta chains came from one sample sequenced in a study of technical replicates of blood from a few donors. Method: immunoSEQ multiplex PCR; TCRdb's copy keeps in-frame clones and lacks some. The sample comprises approximately 75,000 clones, around 97% of which are singletons, and under 0.3% rests with the top ten. Specimen: T cells isolated from PBMCs. The source of these receptors is a human donor in good health.

V usage is TRBV19 and J usage is TRBJ2-3; tentative D call: TRBD1 (5 bases). V was trimmed by 8 bases and J by 9 bases, leaving 15 bases between them. From germline, CDR1 is LNHDA and CDR2 SQIVND (reference sequence). CDR3 length: 12 residues. The CDR3: CASARAQGTQYF. The CDR3 DNA reads as TGTGCCAGTGCCCGGGCCCAGGGCACGCAGTATTTT.

In its sample, this clone was seen once. The chain employs TRBV9 and TRBJ2-1; a possible D gene is TRBD2 (6 bases). CDR1 is SGDLS and CDR2 is YYNGEE in the germline V gene. V gave up 0 bases and J gave up 0 bases, with 10 bases separating them. The CDR3 sequence is 16 residues long. The CDR3 region has the DNA TGTGCCAGCAGCGTAGCTCTAGCGAGCTCCTACAATGAGCAGTTCTTC. Translated, it gives CASSVALASSYNEQFF.

Turning to this clone: Relative to the germline gene, one junction end is altered; a read error may explain this. V usage is TRBV5-6 and J usage is TRBJ1-4; D is unclear. The CDR3 loop spans 12 amino acids. Per the germline V gene, CDR1 is SGHDT and CDR2 is YYEEEE. CDR3 coding DNA: TGTGCCAGCAGCTTGGACGGGGTCTCGGACCTATTT. It translates to CASSLDGVSDLF.

The V call is TRBV6-5, the J call TRBJ2-5; 14 bases align to TRBD2. CDR1 and CDR2 (germline): MNHEY, SVGAGI. This CDR3 spans 15 amino acids. V shed 8 bases, J shed 5 bases, and the junction held 7 bases outside the gene matches. CDR3 coding DNA: TGTGCCAGCTTCGGGACTAGCGGGAGCTGGGAGACCCAGTACTTC. Its translation: CASFGTSGSWETQYF.

This clone was recorded only once. The V gene is TRBV11-2, the J gene TRBJ2-3; weak D call: TRBD2 (6 bases). In germline, CDR1 is SGHAT, CDR2 FQNNGV. There are 14 residues in the CDR3. With 6 bases removed from V and 5 bases from J, the gap between germline ends came to 15 bases. The CDR3, as DNA: TGTGCCAGCAGACTAGACGGGAGCGGAGATACGCAGTATTTT. Protein sequence: CASRLDGSGDTQYF.

The V gene is TRBV7-3, the J gene TRBJ1-1; D is unresolved. V gave up 5 bases and J gave up 1 base, with 8 bases separating them. In germline, CDR1 is SGHTA, CDR2 FQGTGA. The length of the CDR3 is 13 residues. CDR3 DNA: TGTGCCAGCAGCGATTACAGGAACACTGAAGCTTTCTTT. It yields the protein CASSDYRNTEAFF.

The CDR3 region is CASSPGDTEAFF. The CDR3 DNA reads TGCGCCAGCAGCCCGGGGGACACTGAAGCTTTCTTT. The V call is TRBV5-1, the J call TRBJ1-1, with D possibly matching TRBD1 (5 bases). The germline gives CDR1 SGHRS, CDR2 YFSETQ. The CDR3 extends over 12 amino acids. The germline V and J ends were trimmed by 4 bases and 3 bases, with 7 bases remaining between them. The variable domain in full, with the rest retrieved from reference TRBV5-1 and TRBJ1-1, is KAGVTQTPRYLIKTRGQQVTLSCSPISGHRSVSWYQQTPGQGLQFLFEYFSETQRNKGNFPGRFSGRQFSNSRSEMNVSTLELGDSALYLCASSPGDTEAFFGQGTRLTVV.

This sequence joins TRBV10-3 and TRBJ1-2, with D uncertain. Germline V gene data show CDR1 as ENHRY and CDR2 as SYGVKD. Trimming left V 7 bases short and J 4 bases short, with 16 bases between. The CDR3 spans 14 residues. The CDR3 reads CAITVSEASYGYTF. CDR3 in DNA: TGTGCCATCACCGTAAGCGAGGCGAGCTATGGCTACACCTTC.

The chain links TRBV5-1 to TRBJ1-4, with TRBD1 matching over 9 bases. Germline CDR1 reads SGHRS; CDR2 reads YFSETQ. With V trimmed by 5 bases and J by 8 bases, 7 bases remained unmatched. The length of the CDR3 is 14 residues. The CDR3 region has the DNA TGCGCCAGCAGTTACCGGGACAGGGTGGAAAAACTGTTTTTT. Its protein product is CASSYRDRVEKLFF.

In nucleotides, the CDR3 is TGTGCCAGCAAGGGGACTACTCCTAGGGATACTGAAGCTTTCTTT. Translated: CASKGTTPRDTEAFF. The chain combines TRBV2 with TRBJ1-1; tentatively, D is TRBD1 (5 bases). The CDR3 length is 15 residues. With 7 bases removed from V and 5 bases from J, the gap between germline ends came to 20 bases. Germline CDR1 reads SNHLY; CDR2 reads FYNNEI.

V gene TRBV13 combines with J gene TRBJ2-7; TRBD1 might be the D (6 bases). V gave up 3 bases and J gave up 7 bases, with 7 bases separating them. CDR1 is PRHDT, CDR2 FYEKMQ, per germline (reference sequence). CDR3 length equals 11 residues. The CDR3 DNA reads as TGTGCCAGCAGCTTGGGACAAGAGCAGTACTTC. Protein product: CASSLGQEQYF.

The V call is TRBV6-5, the J call TRBJ1-1; D call uncertain. The CDR3 spans 16 residues. Germline V gives CDR1 MNHEY, CDR2 SVGAGI. V dropped 1 base and J dropped 0 bases, with 12 bases sitting between them. CDR3 nucleotide sequence: TGTGCCAGCAGTTACTTCGCGTCACTCCTGAACACTGAAGCTTTCTTT. It yields the protein CASSYFASLLNTEAFF.

The V call is TRBV2, the J call TRBJ1-5, with 7 bases fitting TRBD1. This CDR3 contains 15 residues. Germline V gene data show CDR1 as SNHLY and CDR2 as FYNNEI. The ends lost 6 bases at V and 6 bases at J; junction bases unmatched: 11. This CDR3 reads CASRGLEGASQPQHF. CDR3 sequence (DNA): TGTGCCAGCAGAGGGCTGGAGGGGGCGAGTCAGCCCCAGCATTTT. The whole variable domain, filled in from reference TRBV2 and TRBJ1-5, reads EPEVTQTPSHQVTQMGQEVILRCVPISNHLYFYWYRQILGQKVEFLVSFYNNEISEKSEIFDDQFSVERPDGSNFTLKIRSTKLEDSAMYFCASRGLEGASQPQHFGDGTRLSIL.

The genes are TRBV2 and TRBJ1-1; a possible D gene is TRBD1 (5 bases). This CDR3 contains 15 residues. Germline CDR1 reads SNHLY; CDR2 reads FYNNEI. Deletions cut 5 bases from V and 1 base from J, with 14 bases between. The CDR3: CASSIDTGWNTEAFF. In DNA form, the CDR3 reads TGTGCCAGCAGTATAGATACAGGCTGGAACACTGAAGCTTTCTTT.

The chain recombines TRBV14 with TRBJ2-7, with D unclear. This CDR3 region has 14 residues. Trimming shortened V by 4 bases and J by 1 base, and 11 bases separated the two germline ends. Germline V gene sequence: CDR1 SGHDN, CDR2 FVKESK. In nucleotides, the CDR3 is TGTGCCAGCAGCCCTGGGCTCCCTTCCTACGAGCAGTACTTC. This codes for CASSPGLPSYEQYF. Full variable domain (remainder filled in from reference TRBV14 and TRBJ2-7): EAGVTQFPSHSVIEKGQTVTLRCDPISGHDNLYWYRRVMGKEIKFLLHFVKESKQDESGMPNNRFLAERTGGTYSTLKVQPAELEDSGVYFCASSPGLPSYEQYFGPGTRLTVT.

The rearrangement joins TRBV28 to TRBJ1-2; D call uncertain. V lost 7 bases and J 8 bases, leaving 23 bases between the germline ends. The CDR3 length is 15 residues. Germline lookup yields CDR1 MDHEN and CDR2 SYDVKM. The CDR3: CASISPAWLVIGYTF. The CDR3, as DNA: TGTGCCAGCATTTCCCCTGCATGGTTAGTTATCGGCTACACCTTC.

CDR3 in DNA: TGCAGCGTAGATCCGGGACAGGTGGCAAATGAGCAGTTCTTC. This sequence encodes CSVDPGQVANEQFF. The rearrangement links TRBV29-1 to TRBJ2-1; 8 positions match TRBD1. Germline V gene lookup returns CDR1 SQVTM and CDR2 ANQGSEA. The length of the CDR3 is 14 residues. The V segment lost 6 bases and the J segment 7 bases; nucleotides outside the gene matches: 11.

This rearrangement joins TRBV9 to TRBJ2-1, with D perhaps matching TRBD2 (5 bases). The V end was cut by 4 bases, the J end by 7 bases, with 12 bases between. The CDR3 consists of 13 residues. CDR1 and CDR2 from the germline V gene are SGDLS and YYNGEE. The CDR3 sequence: CASSLRGGNEQFF. Here the CDR3 DNA reads TGTGCCAGCAGCCTTAGAGGAGGAAATGAGCAGTTCTTC.

Written as DNA, the CDR3 is TGTGCCAGCAATTTGGGGCTAGCGGGGCACAATGAGCAGTTCTTC. Protein: CASNLGLAGHNEQFF. V is TRBV19 and J is TRBJ2-1, with TRBD2 matching 9 bases. Germline lookup yields CDR1 LNHDA and CDR2 SQIVND (reference sequence). This CDR3 is 15 amino acids long. V shed 9 bases, J shed 5 bases, and the junction held 11 bases outside the gene matches.

The chain carries TRBV18 and TRBJ2-7, with D possibly being TRBD1 (6 bases). CDR3 length: 11 amino acids. V lost 3 bases, J lost 6 bases, and 6 bases lay in between. The germline CDR1 and CDR2 sequences are KGHSH and LQKENI. The DNA for the CDR3 is TGTGCCAGCTCACCGGGGGCCGAGCAGTACTTC. Translating gives CASSPGAEQYF.

J is TRBJ2-2 and V is TRBV11-3; TRBD2 is a possible D gene (5 bases). Trimming left V 1 base short and J 5 bases short, with 11 bases between. Germline loops: CDR1 SGHNT, CDR2 YENEEA. The CDR3 sequence is 15 residues long. CDR3 DNA sequence: TGTGCCAGCAGCTTAGTAGGCCCGGGGACCGGGGAGCTGTTTTTT. It codes for CASSLVGPGTGELFF.

The chain has TRBV28 and TRBJ2-1, with D hard to call. Germline CDR1 reads MDHEN; CDR2 reads SYDVKM. Trimming removed 8 bases at V and 2 bases at J, with 19 bases between. This CDR3 region has 16 residues. DNA for the CDR3: TGTGCCAGCCACCATAGTGAGGTCAGTACCTACAATGAGCAGTTCTTC. Its translation is CASHHSEVSTYNEQFF.

The rearrangement joins TRBV7-3 to TRBJ2-1; 12 bases fit TRBD2. The CDR3 has 13 residues. Trimming removed 4 bases from V and 10 bases from J; junction bases left unmatched: 2. From germline, CDR1 is SGHTA and CDR2 FQGTGA. The CDR3 bases are TGTGCCAGCAGCTCAGGACTAGCGGGAGAGCAGTTCTTC. Amino acid sequence: CASSSGLAGEQFF.

The rearrangement links TRBV5-1 to TRBJ2-7; no clear D gene. This CDR3 spans 11 amino acids. Trimming took 3 bases from V and 1 from J, leaving 2 bases between them. The germline V gene encodes CDR1 SGHRS and CDR2 YFSETQ. The CDR3 here is CASSSSYEQYF. The CDR3 DNA follows: TGCGCCAGCAGCTCATCCTACGAGCAGTACTTC.

This chain uses TRBV11-2 with TRBJ2-1, with a tentative D call TRBD2 (6 bases). V lost 0 bases and J lost 3, with 12 bases in between. CDR1 and CDR2 (germline): SGHAT, FQNNGV. The CDR3 length is 16 residues. CDR3 coding DNA: TGTGCCAGCAGCTTAGAGGGCGGGACTTTCTACAATGAGCAGTTCTTC. Protein product: CASSLEGGTFYNEQFF.

The chain is built from TRBV9 and TRBJ2-1; the D gene is possibly TRBD2 (7 bases). V was cut by 4 bases and J by 7 bases, with 15 bases left in between. Germline assignment: CDR1 SGDLS and CDR2 YYNGEE. This CDR3 spans 14 amino acids. The chain's CDR3 is CASSLSGGPNEQFF. CDR3 coding DNA: TGTGCCAGCAGCCTGTCGGGGGGCCCGAATGAGCAGTTCTTC.

The CDR3 loop reads CAIRSAGGYNSDGYTF. In DNA, the CDR3 is TGTGCCATCAGGTCGGCAGGGGGCTACAACTCAGATGGCTACACCTTC. The V call is TRBV10-3, the J call TRBJ1-2; 8 bases are a match to TRBD1. Losses at the gene ends were 6 bases for V and 6 bases for J; bases not matched to a gene: 15. This CDR3 comprises 16 residues. Germline CDR1 ENHRY, CDR2 SYGVKD.

The chain links TRBV4-1 to TRBJ1-2; TRBD1 is a possible D gene (6 bases). CDR1 is MGHRA and CDR2 is YSYEKL in the germline V gene. CDR3 length: 16 residues. V shed 2 bases and J shed 0 bases, with 13 bases lying between them. Here the CDR3 DNA reads TGCGCCAGCAGCCAATCCCCGACAGGTACTAACTATGGCTACACCTTC. This sequence encodes CASSQSPTGTNYGYTF.

This clone was seen once. The chain joins TRBV4-3 to TRBJ1-2; a possible D gene is TRBD1 (5 bases). CDR1 LGHNA and CDR2 YSLEER come from the germline V gene. V shed 0 bases and J shed 4 bases, with 9 bases lying between them. This CDR3 comprises 14 residues. As DNA, the CDR3 is TGCGCCAGCAGCCAAGATGGGCAGGGCTATGGCTACACCTTC. It encodes CASSQDGQGYGYTF.